This paragraph covers one TCR beta chain sequence. No antigen is known for it. Within one base of it there is no much larger clone, and no base qualities were kept. These data originate in a study of blood T cell repertoires in COVID-19 (dated by TCRdb to 2020 to 2022). With respect to the entire study: The collaborator samples originated in the United States, Italy and Spain and spanned the acute and convalescent phases of COVID-19. The material from the prospective study consisted of cDNA or gDNA derived from T cells, B-cell-depleted T cells, or PBMCs. Subjects who had been exposed to COVID-19, were actively infected with it, or had recovered from it provided the deeply sampled blood TCRbeta repertoires that made up the dataset. The repertoires were made available in a free public database intended to serve as a resource for research on the immune response to SARS-CoV-2. Samples were obtained from the ongoing ImmuneRACE study (first 160 participants) and from about 1,300 subjects provided by 6 global collaborators. A de-identified subject ID, COVID-19 status, age in years and sex were almost always included in the sample metadata. Where available, HLA class I and class II types were taken from metadata supplied by the sample provider and were not determined by assay-based typing.

General findings and caveats noted by the study authors: Clinical and demographic metadata were provided uncurated, with the amount varying by source and participant.

Each collaborating institution followed its own protocols to collect whole blood in K2EDTA tubes. For TCRbeta analysis, collaborators shipped samples as frozen whole blood, isolated PBMCs, or DNA extracted from either of those sample types. TCRbeta CDR3 regions were amplified from genomic DNA using the immunoSEQ Assay, a bias-controlled multiplex PCR. On the study's bioinformatics: The number of nucleated cells in each sample was estimated by amplification of reference gene primers within the assay. Sequence reads were collapsed and filtered to measure the absolute abundance of every unique TCRbeta CDR3 rearrangement. For each sample, productive Simpson clonality was calculated as the square root of Simpson's diversity index across productive rearrangements. TCRdb holds this immuneACCESS table with in-frame rearrangements only. Some clones are missing; in checked studies, unresolved V genes explain under half, and the rest has no known cause. That table is the source of V, J and clone size, and D and trimming were worked out from the DNA. The sample data list tens of thousands of clones, and about 90% of these were observed just once. Under 1.2% of the sample is taken by the ten largest.

V is pared back by 4 bases and J by 2 bases, with 10 bases lying between the germline termini. The germline V gene (reference sequence) gives CDR1 as GTSNPN and CDR2 as SVGIG. The CDR3 starts with the cysteine, ends with the phenylalanine, and has 13 residues. CDR3 DNA is the only sequence kept; it has 39 bases, read in frame from the first base. The sequenced sample was peripheral blood. The TCR comes from a human donor in a cohort sampled during active COVID-19. The rearranged chain carries TRBV30 and TRBJ2-3; 5 matching bases give a weak D call of TRBD1. The sequenced DNA: TGTGCCTGGAATCAGGACAACACAGATACGCAGTATTTT. This is translated as CAWNQDNTDTQYF.